The clone carrying this T cell receptor (beta chain) was observed at least ten times. Trimming removed 4 bases from V and 3 bases from J, with 4 bases in between. The CDR3 spans 12 residues. Germline CDR1 is SGHRS and CDR2 is YFSETQ. Via MiXCR, TCRdb re-called the 5' RACE reads, giving one row per CDR3 protein. The repertoire includes about 160,000 distinct CDR3 sequences, approximately 16% of them detected once, and roughly 7.7% sits in the top ten. This sample is drawn from a study of CD8 T cells in ankylosing spondylitis. This clonotype was sampled from a male donor with ankylosing spondylitis or in good health (not recorded which). The sequenced material came from blood, either unsorted or a sorted T cell fraction (not recorded which). The chain joins TRBV5-1 to TRBJ2-2; D not certain. CDR3 nucleotide sequence: TGCGCCAGCAGCAAATACACCGGGGAGCTGTTTTTT. Translation gives CASSKYTGELFF. The whole variable domain, remainder taken from reference TRBV5-1 and TRBJ2-2, is KAGVTQTPRYLIKTRGQQVTLSCSPISGHRSVSWYQQTPGQGLQFLFEYFSETQRNKGNFPGRFSGRQFSNSRSEMNVSTLELGDSALYLCASSKYTGELFFGEGSRLTVL.